The 24 T cell receptor beta chains below were found in one sample sequenced in a study of blood T cells in healthy people across ages. Primers used in a second PCR of about 7 to 12 cycles were a sample-barcoded 5' primer and a J-beta primer mix. TCRdb analysed the 5' RACE reads with MiXCR anew, one entry per CDR3 protein. The sample yields around 1,600,000 distinct CDR3 sequences, approximately 43% seen once. The source material was blood. The receptors originated from a woman between 18 and 30 years old in good health.

This clonotype was seen only a few times. The genes are TRBV4-2 and TRBJ2-1; D is ambiguous. CDR1 LGHNA and CDR2 YNFKEQ come from the germline V gene. The CDR3 is 14 residues long. The V end was cut by 1 base, the J end by 4 bases, with 8 bases between. For the CDR3, the DNA is TGTGCCAGCAGCCAAGGATTGCAATACAATGAGCAGTTCTTC. Translated: CASSQGLQYNEQFF.

This sequence joins TRBV3-1 and TRBJ2-2; TRBD1 agrees at 7 bases. With 4 bases clipped from V and 7 bases from J, the junction kept 6 bases outside the gene matches. CDR1 LGHDT and CDR2 YNNKEL come from the germline V gene (reference sequence). The CDR3 totals 14 residues. CDR3: CASSRLTGNGELFF. CDR3 nucleotide sequence: TGTGCCAGCAGCCGCCTGACAGGGAACGGGGAGCTGTTTTTT.

This clonotype appeared a single time. One junction end disagrees with the germline gene, perhaps due to a read error. This chain links TRBV5-1 with TRBJ1-6; no definite D call. CDR3 size: 16 residues. The germline V gene has CDR1 SGHRS and CDR2 YFSETQ. Here the CDR3 reads CASSLGGSSYNSPPHF. The CDR3 DNA reads as TGCGCCAGCAGCTTGGGCGGGAGCTCCTATAATTCACCCCCCCACTTT.

The chain is built from TRBV28 and TRBJ2-3; 8 bases are a match to TRBD2. The CDR3 consists of 15 residues. Germline-derived CDR1 and CDR2 are MDHEN and SYDVKM. The V segment lost 7 bases and the J segment 2 bases; nucleotides outside the gene matches: 8. The CDR3 DNA reads TGTGCCAGCATGCCCGGACTAGCCTCCACAGATACGCAGTATTTT. Translating it yields CASMPGLASTDTQYF. The complete variable domain, with remaining parts taken from reference TRBV28 and TRBJ2-3, reads DVKVTQSSRYLVKRTGEKVFLECVQDMDHENMFWYRQDPGLGLRLIYFSYDVKMKEKGDIPEGYSVSREKKERFSLILESASTNQTSMYLCASMPGLASTDTQYFGPGTRLTVL.

The chain couples TRBV30 to TRBJ2-1; 7 positions agree with TRBD2. The ends lost 2 bases at V and 2 bases at J; junction bases unmatched: 6. Germline V gene sequence: CDR1 GTSNPN, CDR2 SVGIG (reference sequence). This CDR3 spans 15 amino acids. The CDR3 reads CAWSFGGSTYNEQFF. The CDR3 DNA follows: TGTGCCTGGAGTTTCGGCGGGAGCACCTACAATGAGCAGTTCTTC.

This clonotype was detected a few times. This chain connects TRBV12-3 or TRBV12-4 to TRBJ2-1; TRBD2 matches 8 bases. CDR3 length equals 13 residues. J lost 9 bases, V lost 8 bases, and 9 bases had no gene match. Written as DNA, the CDR3 is TGTGCCAGCCGTACGGGGGGGGCCACTGAGCAGTTCTTC. As protein: CASRTGGATEQFF.

This clonotype was detected only a few times. The chain is built from TRBV4-3 and TRBJ2-7, with TRBD2 identical over 10 bases. Matching the DNA end better, TRBJ2-5 makes the J call doubtful. The CDR3 has 14 residues. Germline CDR1 LGHNA, CDR2 YSLEER. Written as DNA, the CDR3 is TGCGCCAGCAGCCAGGGACTAGCGTCCGAGACCCAGTACTTC. Translation: CASSQGLASETQYF.

This clonotype was recorded at least ten times. The genes are TRBV12-3 or TRBV12-4 and TRBJ2-4; D perhaps matches TRBD1 (6 bases). The CDR3 totals 19 residues. Trimming shortened V by 4 bases and J by 1 base, and 23 bases separated the two germline ends. CDR3 bases: TGTGCCAGCAGTTACCGCTGGCCCATGGGGGCGAGGGCCAAAAACATTCAGTACTTC. Translating it yields CASSYRWPMGARAKNIQYF.

The rearrangement joins TRBV3-1 to TRBJ1-1; no definite D call. The CDR3 is 14 amino acids. In germline, CDR1 is LGHDT, CDR2 YNNKEL (reference sequence). V gave up 4 bases and J gave up 4 bases, with 13 bases separating them. CDR3 DNA: TGTGCCAGCAGCCCACCCGGGAGAGGCACTGAAGCTTTCTTT. It encodes CASSPPGRGTEAFF.

This chain uses TRBV2 with TRBJ2-1, with TRBD2 identical over 10 bases. The CDR3 extends over 15 amino acids. The junction had 13 bases not matched to a gene; V was cut back by 10 bases and J by 7 bases. The germline gives CDR1 SNHLY, CDR2 FYNNEI. The CDR3 reads CATLQREGLGNEQFF. The CDR3, as DNA: TGTGCCACCCTTCAGCGGGAGGGGTTGGGTAATGAGCAGTTCTTC.

This rearrangement joins TRBV4-1 to TRBJ2-3, with TRBD1 identical over 7 bases. The CDR3 has 16 amino acids. Germline loops: CDR1 MGHRA, CDR2 YSYEKL. With 5 bases clipped from V and 5 bases from J, the junction kept 13 bases outside the gene matches. In DNA form, the CDR3 reads TGCGCCAGCAGCAGGGCGGCGCAGGGGGTGGAAGATACGCAGTATTTT. Translation gives CASSRAAQGVEDTQYF.

This chain connects TRBV21-1 to TRBJ2-3; TRBD1, the table's D call, lacks a check against the DNA. TRBV21-1 is described as a pseudogene. This CDR3 contains 16 residues. CDR3 in amino acids: CASSKVSVFSTDTQYF. As DNA, the CDR3 is TGTGCCAGCAGCAAAGTGTCCGTATTTAGCACAGATACGCAGTATTTT.

The chain combines TRBV4-1 with TRBJ2-1, with a weak D call TRBD1 (6 bases). Looked up from germline, CDR1 is MGHRA and CDR2 is YSYEKL. CDR3 length: 16 amino acids. V was clipped by 2 bases and J by 2 bases, with 13 bases between them. The chain's CDR3 is CASSQPGVSTYNEQFF. The CDR3 DNA sequence: TGCGCCAGCAGCCAACCAGGGGTGTCAACCTACAATGAGCAGTTCTTC.

The chain recombines TRBV20-1 with TRBJ2-7, with TRBD2 matching 9 bases. CDR3 length: 13 residues. Trimming took 5 bases from V and 1 from J; bases not matched to a gene: 3. Germline-derived CDR1 and CDR2 are DFQATT and SNEGSKA (reference sequence). The CDR3 loop reads CSAASGVSYEQYF. CDR3 nucleotides: TGCAGTGCTGCTAGCGGGGTATCCTACGAGCAGTACTTC.

The V and J genes are TRBV6-4 and TRBJ2-2; a weak D match, TRBD2 (6 bases). Per the germline V gene, CDR1 is MRHNA and CDR2 is SNTAGT. The V and J ends lost 0 bases and 4 bases respectively, with 6 bases between them. This CDR3 has 14 amino acids. The CDR3 DNA is TGTGCCAGCAGTGACTCGACTAGCACCGGGGAGCTGTTTTTT. Translating gives CASSDSTSTGELFF.

In this sample, this clonotype turned up a few times. V is TRBV6-6 and J is TRBJ2-1; possible D gene TRBD1, 7 bases. The ends were cut back, 7 bases at V and 0 bases at J, with 13 bases in the middle. This CDR3 comprises 15 residues. Germline CDR1 reads MNHNY; CDR2 reads SVGAGI (reference sequence). The CDR3 protein is CASTSGDSSYNEQFF. CDR3 DNA: TGTGCCAGCACCTCGGGGGACAGCTCCTACAATGAGCAGTTCTTC.

This clonotype was seen once. This chain links TRBV27 with TRBJ2-2, with 9 bases matching TRBD2. Germline V gives CDR1 MNHEY, CDR2 SMNVEV (reference sequence). The CDR3 is 14 residues long. The junction had 5 bases not matched to a gene; V was cut back by 8 bases and J by 4 bases. For the CDR3, the DNA is TGTGCCAGCGGGAGCGGGGGGATCACCGGGGAGCTGTTTTTT. This encodes CASGSGGITGELFF.

V is TRBV5-1 and J is TRBJ2-3, with TRBD2 identical over 16 bases. The CDR3 is made up of 17 amino acids. Germline values: CDR1 SGHRS, CDR2 YFSETQ. V lost 4 bases, J lost 4 bases, and 6 bases stayed unmatched. For the CDR3, the DNA is TGCGCCAGCAGCGCGGGACTAGCGGGAGGGCCCTCAGATACGCAGTATTTT. Translating gives CASSAGLAGGPSDTQYF.

Ten or more counts support this clonotype. The chain recombines TRBV20-1 with TRBJ2-1; TRBD1 or TRBD2 may be the D gene (6 bases each). Trimming removed 6 bases from V and 2 bases from J, with 17 bases in between. The CDR3 is 15 residues long. The germline V gene encodes CDR1 DFQATT and CDR2 SNEGSKA (reference sequence). The CDR3: CSAPKGGSPYNEQFF. CDR3 DNA sequence: TGCAGTGCCCCCAAGGGGGGTAGCCCCTACAATGAGCAGTTCTTC.

This chain connects TRBV20-1 to TRBJ1-1, with 9 nucleotides matching TRBD1. J lost 2 bases, V lost 0 bases, and 16 bases had no gene match. Germline CDR1 reads DFQATT; CDR2 reads SNEGSKA (reference sequence). The CDR3 contains 19 residues. The CDR3 spells CSARDGTGTELAINTEAFF. The CDR3 DNA reads TGCAGTGCTAGAGATGGGACAGGGACCGAGCTAGCGATAAACACTGAAGCTTTCTTT.

V usage is TRBV7-2 and J usage is TRBJ2-4, with 7 bases that match TRBD1. V gave up 1 base and J gave up 9 bases; unmatched junction bases: 9. The V gene's germline CDR1 is SGHTA and CDR2 FQGNSA. The length of the CDR3 is 15 residues. The CDR3 coding sequence is TGTGCCAGCAGCTTAGGTGGGGACAGTCTAGTCATTCAGTACTTC. It encodes CASSLGGDSLVIQYF.

This clonotype appeared a few times. V and J are TRBV12-3 or TRBV12-4 and TRBJ1-2, with D uncertain. Trimming stripped 3 bases from V and 4 bases from J, with 9 bases between. CDR3 length: 13 residues. DNA for the CDR3: TGTGCCAGCAGTTTTGAGCCGCCCTATGGCTACACCTTC. Its translation: CASSFEPPYGYTF.

Turning to this clonotype: Compared with germline, one end of the junction differs, possibly owing to a read error. This chain connects TRBV27 to TRBJ2-5, with D possibly called TRBD1 or TRBD2 (5 bases each). The DNA end favors TRBJ2-4, so the J call may be wrong. The CDR3 runs 18 residues. The V gene's germline CDR1 is MNHEY and CDR2 SMNVEV (reference sequence). Written as DNA, the CDR3 is TGTGCCAGCAGTATATCGGGACCACACCAAGGGGACAAAAACATTCAGTACTTC. Translation gives CASSISGPHQGDKNIQYF.

This chain uses TRBV7-2 with TRBJ2-7, with TRBD2 matching over 7 bases. The last part of the DNA fits TRBJ2-5 better; the J call may be wrong. This CDR3 spans 17 amino acids. Germline values: CDR1 SGHTA, CDR2 FQGNSA. This CDR3 is CASSSLGPTAGRETQYF. The CDR3 DNA follows: TGTGCCAGCAGCTCTCTCGGACCTACAGCGGGGAGGGAGACCCAGTACTTC.